The entry below describes one T cell receptor (beta chain). The antigen remains unidentified. These data are taken from a study of T cell responses to AZD1222 COVID-19 vaccine. Overall study findings and caveats: Repertoires were obtained solely post-peak T cell response.

The CDR3 length is 15 residues. Between the trimmed V and J ends, which lost 3 bases and 1 base, there was a span of 12 bases. Germline V CDR1 and CDR2: SNHLY, FYNNEI. TCRdb's table, derived via immunoSEQ multiplex PCR, lists solely in-frame clones and lacks some. The data contain fewer than 130,000 clones, around nine tenths of them singletons. The clonotype originates from an adult in good health. This rearrangement joins TRBV2 to TRBJ2-5; D gene ambiguous. This material consisted of peripheral blood, taken on day 0 of AZD1222 vaccination. The CDR3 nucleotides are TGTGCCAGCAGTGACCCCTGGGTACGCCAAGAGACCCAGTACTTC. It is translated as CASSDPWVRQETQYF. The entire variable domain, with the rest obtained from reference TRBV2 and TRBJ2-5, is as follows: EPEVTQTPSHQVTQMGQEVILRCVPISNHLYFYWYRQILGQKVEFLVSFYNNEISEKSEIFDDQFSVERPDGSNFTLKIRSTKLEDSAMYFCASSDPWVRQETQYFGPGTRLLVL.